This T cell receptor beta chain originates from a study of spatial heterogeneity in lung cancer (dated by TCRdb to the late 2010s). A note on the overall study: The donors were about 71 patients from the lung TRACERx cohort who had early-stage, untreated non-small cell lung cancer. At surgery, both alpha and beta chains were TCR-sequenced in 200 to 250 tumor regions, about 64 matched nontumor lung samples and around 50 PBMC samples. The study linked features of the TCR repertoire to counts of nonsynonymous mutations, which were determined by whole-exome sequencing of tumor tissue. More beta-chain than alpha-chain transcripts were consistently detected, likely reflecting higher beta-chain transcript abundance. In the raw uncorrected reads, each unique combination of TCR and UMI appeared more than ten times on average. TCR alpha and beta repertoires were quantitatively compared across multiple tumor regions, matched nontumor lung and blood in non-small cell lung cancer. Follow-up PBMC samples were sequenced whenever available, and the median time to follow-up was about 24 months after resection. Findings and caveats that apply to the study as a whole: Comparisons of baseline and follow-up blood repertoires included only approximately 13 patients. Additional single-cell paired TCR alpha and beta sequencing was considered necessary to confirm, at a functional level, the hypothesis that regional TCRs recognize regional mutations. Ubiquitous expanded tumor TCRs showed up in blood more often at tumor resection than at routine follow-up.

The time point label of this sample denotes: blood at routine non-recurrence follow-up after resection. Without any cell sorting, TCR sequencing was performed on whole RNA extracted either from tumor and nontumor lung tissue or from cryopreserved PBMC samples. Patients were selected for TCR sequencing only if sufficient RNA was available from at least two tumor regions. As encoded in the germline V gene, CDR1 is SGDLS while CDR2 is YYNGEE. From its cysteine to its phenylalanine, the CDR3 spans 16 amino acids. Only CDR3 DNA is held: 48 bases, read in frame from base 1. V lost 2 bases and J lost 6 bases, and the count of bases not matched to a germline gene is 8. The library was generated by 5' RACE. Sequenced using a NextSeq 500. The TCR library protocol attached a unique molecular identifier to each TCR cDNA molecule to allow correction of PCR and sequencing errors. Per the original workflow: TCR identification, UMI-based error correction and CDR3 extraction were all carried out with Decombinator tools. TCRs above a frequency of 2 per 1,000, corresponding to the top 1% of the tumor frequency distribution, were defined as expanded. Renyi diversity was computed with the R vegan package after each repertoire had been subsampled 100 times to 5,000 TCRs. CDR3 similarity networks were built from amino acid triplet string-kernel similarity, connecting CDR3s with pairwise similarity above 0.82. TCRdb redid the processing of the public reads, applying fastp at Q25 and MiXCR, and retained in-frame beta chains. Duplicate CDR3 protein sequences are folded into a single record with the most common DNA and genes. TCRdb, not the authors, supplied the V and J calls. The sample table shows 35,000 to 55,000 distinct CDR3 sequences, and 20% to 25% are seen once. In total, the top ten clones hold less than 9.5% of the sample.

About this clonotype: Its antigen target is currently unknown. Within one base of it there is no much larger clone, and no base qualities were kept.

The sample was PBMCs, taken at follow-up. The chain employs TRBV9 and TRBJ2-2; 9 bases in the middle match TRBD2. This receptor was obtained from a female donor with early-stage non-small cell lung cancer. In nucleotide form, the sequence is TGTGCCAGCAGCGTTCTGTTTAGCGGGAGCTCCGGGGAGCTGTTTTTT. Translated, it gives CASSVLFSGSSGELFF. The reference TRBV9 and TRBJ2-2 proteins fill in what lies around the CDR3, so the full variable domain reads DSGVTQTPKHLITATGQRVTLRCSPRSGDLSVYWYQQSLDQGLQFLIQYYNGEERAKGNILERFSAQQFPDLHSELNLSSLELGDSALYFCASSVLFSGSSGELFFGEGSRLTVL.